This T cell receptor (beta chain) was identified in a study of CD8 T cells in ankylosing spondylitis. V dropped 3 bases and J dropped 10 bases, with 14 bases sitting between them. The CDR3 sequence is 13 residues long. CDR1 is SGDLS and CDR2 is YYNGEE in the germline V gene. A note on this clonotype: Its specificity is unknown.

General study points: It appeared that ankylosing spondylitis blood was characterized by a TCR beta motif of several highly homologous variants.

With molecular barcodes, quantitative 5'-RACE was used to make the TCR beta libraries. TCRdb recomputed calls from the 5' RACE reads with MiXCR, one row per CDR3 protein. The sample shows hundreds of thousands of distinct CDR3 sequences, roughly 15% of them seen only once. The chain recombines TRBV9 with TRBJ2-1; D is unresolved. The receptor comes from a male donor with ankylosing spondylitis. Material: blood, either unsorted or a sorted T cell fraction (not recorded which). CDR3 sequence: CASSGTPSQEQFF. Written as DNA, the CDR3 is TGTGCCAGCAGCGGGACCCCAAGTCAGGAGCAGTTCTTC. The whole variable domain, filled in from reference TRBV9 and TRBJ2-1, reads DSGVTQTPKHLITATGQRVTLRCSPRSGDLSVYWYQQSLDQGLQFLIQYYNGEERAKGNILERFSAQQFPDLHSELNLSSLELGDSALYFCASSGTPSQEQFFGPGTRLTVL.